The rows below give T cell receptor beta chains drawn from one sample of a study of response to subunit inactivated influenza vaccine. In TCRdb, the RT-PCR reads were re-called with MiXCR into one record per CDR3 protein. The table has around 650,000 distinct CDR3 sequences, approximately 15% seen once. This sample comprised PBMCs from blood, obtained approximately 12 days after vaccination. These receptors were collected from a man aged 50 to 60 who received an inactivated influenza vaccine. CDR3s include the opening cysteine and the closing phenylalanine or tryptophan. A D gene is named only where the DNA matches it firmly. A clone size is listed for some rows: how often the clone was seen (once, few, many), or a class if it is expanded.

cdr3_length	clone_size	d_call	v_call	j_call	cdr3_nt	cdr3_aa
13	NA	TRBD1	TRBV12-3/TRBV12-4	TRBJ2-1	TGTGCCAGCAGTCGAACTACCGACAGGGGACAGTTCTTC	CASSRTTDRGQFF
16	many	TRBD1	TRBV15	TRBJ1-5	TGTGCCACCAGCAGGGACAGGGTTTATAGCAATCAGCCCCAGCATTTT	CATSRDRVYSNQPQHF
16	NA	TRBD2	TRBV20-1	TRBJ2-3	TGCAGTGCTAGAAATCTGCTAGCGGGAGAGGTGGATACGCAGTATTTT	CSARNLLAGEVDTQYF
11	few	NA	TRBV11-2	TRBJ2-5	TGTGCCAGCAGCCGTCGGGAGACCCAGTACTTC	CASSRRETQYF
16	few	NA	TRBV12-3/TRBV12-4	TRBJ2-1	TGTGCCAGCCTACCGAAAGACAGCCTCTCCTACAATGAGCAGTTCTTC	CASLPKDSLSYNEQFF
14	few	NA	TRBV20-1	TRBJ2-7	TGCAGTGCTCCCCCGGGGGGCGGGGGTTACGAGCAGTACTTC	CSAPPGGGGYEQYF
14	NA	NA	TRBV27	TRBJ2-5	TGTGCCAGCAGCCCCTTAGGGGCCTGGGAGACCCAGTACTTC	CASSPLGAWETQYF
16	few	NA	TRBV27	TRBJ2-1	TGTGCCAGCAGTTTATTAGGTCCGAGGGGTGTCGATGAGCAGTTCTTC	CASSLLGPRGVDEQFF
14	few	NA	TRBV12-3/TRBV12-4	TRBJ2-7	TGTGCCAGCAGCCCGGGACGGATCCTCTACGAGCAGTACTTC	CASSPGRILYEQYF
15	NA	NA	TRBV4-3	TRBJ1-2	TGCGCCAGCAGCCCTGACAGGCTGAGGGGCTATGGCTACACCTTC	CASSPDRLRGYGYTF
16	few	TRBD2	TRBV27	TRBJ2-7	TGTGCCAGCAGTTTGGGGCCTGCGGGGGAGGGCTACGAGCAGTACTTC	CASSLGPAGEGYEQYF
14	NA	NA	TRBV5-6	TRBJ2-1	TGTGCCAGCAGCTTGAGAACTTCGTACAATGAGCAGTTCTTC	CASSLRTSYNEQFF
15	few	NA	TRBV5-1	TRBJ2-7	TGCGCCAGCAGCTCCGGACCAACAAACTCCTACGAGCAGTACTTC	CASSSGPTNSYEQYF
13	NA	NA	TRBV11-2	TRBJ2-3	TGTGCCAGCGGTGAGGGAGGTACAGATACGCAGTATTTT	CASGEGGTDTQYF
12	few	NA	TRBV27	TRBJ1-4	TGTGCCAGCAGTTTCGCGAGAGGAAAACTGTTTTTT	CASSFARGKLFF
12	few	NA	TRBV6-2/TRBV6-3	TRBJ2-5	TGTGCCAGCACAACCCTGTCTGAGACCCAGTACTTC	CASTTLSETQYF
15	many	NA	TRBV7-9	TRBJ2-7	TGTGCCAGCAGCCTAATTAGGGGACAATCCTACGAGCAGTACTTC	CASSLIRGQSYEQYF
16	few	TRBD2	TRBV15	TRBJ2-4	TGTGCCACCAGCAGAGGACTAGCGGGGGAAGGAGGCATTCAGTACTTC	CATSRGLAGEGGIQYF
13	few	NA	TRBV11-2	TRBJ2-7	TGTGCCAGCAGCACTGACTATCCGTACGAGCAGTACTTC	CASSTDYPYEQYF
14	NA	NA	TRBV2	TRBJ1-5	TGTGCCAGCAAACGGACAGACGGCAATCAGCCCCAGCATTTT	CASKRTDGNQPQHF
18	few	TRBD1	TRBV7-4	TRBJ1-3	TGTGCCAGCAGCTCAGTTGACAGGGATGAACTTTCTGGAAACACCATATATTTT	CASSSVDRDELSGNTIYF
14	few	NA	TRBV5-1	TRBJ2-7	TGCGCCAGCAGCCGGAGGGTTATGGGGATCGAGCAGTACTTC	CASSRRVMGIEQYF
14	NA	NA	TRBV28	TRBJ2-5	TGTGCCAGCAGCACCCCCGGGGGAATAGAGACCCAGTACTTC	CASSTPGGIETQYF
15	few	TRBD2	TRBV2	TRBJ2-7	TGTGCCAGCAGGTCAGGCGGGGGGCCCCTGAACGAGCAGTACTTC	CASRSGGGPLNEQYF
12	many	NA	TRBV12-3/TRBV12-4	TRBJ1-4	TGTGCCAGCAGTTTTACTAATGAAAAACTGTTTTTT	CASSFTNEKLFF
13	NA	NA	TRBV5-1	TRBJ2-1	TGCGCCAGCAGCTTGGTGGCTCGGGATGAGCAGTTCTTC	CASSLVARDEQFF
13	many	NA	TRBV12-3/TRBV12-4	TRBJ1-5	TGTGCCAACTCCCAGGGACGGGGCCAGCCCCAGCATTTT	CANSQGRGQPQHF
16	few	TRBD1	TRBV10-3	TRBJ1-2	TGTGCCATCAGTGAGTCTTTCGGACAGGGCTTCTATGGCTACACCTTC	CAISESFGQGFYGYTF
16	NA	NA	TRBV20-1	TRBJ2-5	TGCAGTGCTAGGACCCCCTGGATTAGAGTACAAGAGACCCAGTACTTC	CSARTPWIRVQETQYF
16	NA	NA	TRBV11-2	TRBJ2-2	TGTGCCAGCAGCCCCAAGGGCAGAGCTAACACCGGGGAGCTGTTTTTT	CASSPKGRANTGELFF
15	few	TRBD1	TRBV29-1	TRBJ2-1	TGCAGCGGGGGACAGGGTCCCTATTCATACAATGAGCAGTTCTTC	CSGGQGPYSYNEQFF
15	few	TRBD1	TRBV7-2	TRBJ2-5	TGTCCCAGCAGCTTCTGGACAGGGGTGGGAGAGACCCAGTACTTC	CPSSFWTGVGETQYF
16	few	TRBD1	TRBV24-1	TRBJ2-1	TGTGCCACCAGTGATTTGCAAGGGGACAGGGTTCATGAGCAGTTCTTC	CATSDLQGDRVHEQFF
18	few	NA	TRBV29-1	TRBJ2-5	TGCAGCGTTGAAGATTACGGGAAGTACGGCCTGTACCAAGAGACCCAGTACTTC	CSVEDYGKYGLYQETQYF
15	NA	NA	TRBV28	TRBJ2-5	TGTGCCAGCAGTTTATCTGCCCAGGGAGACGAGACCCAGTACTTC	CASSLSAQGDETQYF